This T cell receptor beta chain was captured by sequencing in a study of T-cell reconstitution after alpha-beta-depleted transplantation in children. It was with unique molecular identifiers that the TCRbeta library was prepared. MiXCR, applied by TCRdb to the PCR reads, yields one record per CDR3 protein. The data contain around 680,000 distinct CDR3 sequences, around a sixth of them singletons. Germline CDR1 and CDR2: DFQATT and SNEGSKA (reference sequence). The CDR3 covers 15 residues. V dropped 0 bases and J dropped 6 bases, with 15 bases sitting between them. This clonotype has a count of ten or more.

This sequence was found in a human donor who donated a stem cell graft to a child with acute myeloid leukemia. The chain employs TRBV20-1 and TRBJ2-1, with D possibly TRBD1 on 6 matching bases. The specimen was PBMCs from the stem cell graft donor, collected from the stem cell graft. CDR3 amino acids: CSARDPWGTTNEQFF. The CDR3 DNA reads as TGCAGTGCTAGAGATCCCTGGGGGACAACCAATGAGCAGTTCTTC.